The table lists the clone carrying this TCR beta chain with a few counts. No antigen is known for it. The germline V gene has CDR1 MGHDK and CDR2 SYGVNS. This CDR3 is 13 amino acids long. Trimming at V came to 8 bases and at J to 5 bases, leaving 6 bases not matched to a gene. This record comes from a study of human T cells and chemical hapten exposure. Study findings and constraints: There were significantly more large CDR3 similarity clusters among expanded TCRs than among controls.

Time point reported: patch test 1, 2 weeks after DPC sensitization. This sample's treatment: therapeutic diphenylcyclopropenone sensitization with weekly scalp DPC. Patch tests were applied only after blood draws. Individual cDNA molecules received unique molecular identifiers in the library. TCRdb ran MiXCR on the RACE reads and lists one entry per CDR3 protein. The sample has more than 95,000 distinct CDR3 sequences, 9% to 14% seen once. The sample was whole blood, taken in connection with sensitization to the hapten diphenylcyclopropenone (DPC). This chain connects TRBV25-1 to TRBJ1-1; 9 positions agree with TRBD1. The TCR was taken from a woman in her forties or fifties with alopecia areata. Some clones in this sample may be carry-over from other donors' samples. The CDR3 protein is CASVTGGGTEAFF. As DNA, the CDR3 is TGTGCCAGCGTTACAGGGGGCGGAACTGAAGCTTTCTTT.